This T cell receptor beta chain was identified during a study of cytomegalovirus exposure and HLA in healthy donors. Points on this clone: Its target is unknown.

The CDR3 is 13 residues long. Germline CDR1 SEHNR, CDR2 FQNEAQ (reference sequence). The V gene end was trimmed by 5 bases and the J gene end by 5 bases; junction bases not matched to a gene: 3. Notes on the study in general: In a later analysis, donors in an Asian-associated ancestry cluster reportedly had fewer N-insertions in productive TCRs than the cohort mean. In a later analysis, V- and J-gene trimming of beta chains associated with a DCLRE1C missense variant, replicated independently. Later analysis found that TCR beta chains associated with HLA were more clonally expanded than other, equally common chains. The productive fraction for most TCR beta V segments was about 90% or about 30% in an earlier analysis.

In the PCR, 60 Vbeta and 13 Jbeta primers were used. This table comes from immunoSEQ multiplex PCR, and its TCRdb copy is limited to in-frame clones, with some not included. The sample has around 96,000 clones, roughly 80% seen once; the top ten hold around a tenth. Material for sequencing was PBMCs. The chain links TRBV7-9 to TRBJ1-5, with 7 bases aligning to TRBD1. The TCR originated in a man aged 30-40 years in good health and CMV-seropositive. Written as DNA, the CDR3 is TGTGCCAGCAGCCGACAGGGCGATCAGCCCCAGCATTTT. Translated, it gives CASSRQGDQPQHF.